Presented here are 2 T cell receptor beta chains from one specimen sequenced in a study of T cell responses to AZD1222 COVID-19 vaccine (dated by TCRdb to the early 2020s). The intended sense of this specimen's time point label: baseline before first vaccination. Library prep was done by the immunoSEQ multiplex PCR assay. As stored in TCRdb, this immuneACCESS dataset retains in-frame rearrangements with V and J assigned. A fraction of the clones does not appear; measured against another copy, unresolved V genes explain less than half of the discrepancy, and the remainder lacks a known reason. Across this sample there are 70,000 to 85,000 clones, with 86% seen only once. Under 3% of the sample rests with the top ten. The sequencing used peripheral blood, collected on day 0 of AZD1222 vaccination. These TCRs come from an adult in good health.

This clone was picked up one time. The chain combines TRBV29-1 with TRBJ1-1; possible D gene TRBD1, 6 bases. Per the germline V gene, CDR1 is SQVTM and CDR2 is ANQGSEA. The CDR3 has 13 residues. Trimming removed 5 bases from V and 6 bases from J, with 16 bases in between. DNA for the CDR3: TGCAGCGTTTTTGACAGGATCCACGCTGAAGCTTTCTTT. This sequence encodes CSVFDRIHAEAFF.

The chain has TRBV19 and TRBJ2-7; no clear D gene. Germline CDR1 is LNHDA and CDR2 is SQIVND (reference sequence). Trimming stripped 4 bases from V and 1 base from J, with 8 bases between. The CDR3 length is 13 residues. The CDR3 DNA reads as TGTGCCAGTAGTAGGACGATTTCCTACGAGCAGTACTTC. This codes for CASSRTISYEQYF.